The 7 T cell receptor beta chains presented below share a single source sample, sequenced in a study of shared clonotypes between healthy human individuals. Repertoires were generated with immunoSEQ multiplex PCR, while TCRdb's copy carries only in-frame clones and drops some. The sample contains about 1 million clones, roughly 70% of which appear only once. Sequenced sample: memory CD4+ T cells sorted from blood. Regarding subset: CD45RA-negative fraction. The receptors stem from a man aged 18-30 years in good health.

The rearrangement links TRBV6-1 to TRBJ1-2, with 8 bases identical to TRBD1. The CDR3 is 15 residues long. From germline, CDR1 is MNHNS and CDR2 SASEGT. The V gene end was trimmed by 2 bases and the J gene end by 7 bases; junction bases not matched to a gene: 9. The CDR3 coding sequence is TGTGCCAGCAGTGAATTGCAGGGGGCGTATGGTGGCTACACCTTC. This translates into CASSELQGAYGGYTF.

V gene TRBV2 combines with J gene TRBJ2-2; D perhaps matches TRBD1 (6 bases). In germline, CDR1 is SNHLY, CDR2 FYNNEI. This CDR3 comprises 14 residues. V was trimmed by 7 bases and J by 1 base, leaving 10 bases between them. The CDR3 here is CASNQQGNTGELFF. The CDR3 DNA reads as TGTGCCAGCAATCAACAGGGGAACACCGGGGAGCTGTTTTTT. Full variable domain (missing parts from reference TRBV2 and TRBJ2-2): EPEVTQTPSHQVTQMGQEVILRCVPISNHLYFYWYRQILGQKVEFLVSFYNNEISEKSEIFDDQFSVERPDGSNFTLKIRSTKLEDSAMYFCASNQQGNTGELFFGEGSRLTVL.

This rearrangement joins TRBV11-1 to TRBJ1-2; 7 bases are a match to TRBD1. The V gene's germline CDR1 is SGHAT and CDR2 FQDESV (reference sequence). V lost 2 bases and J lost 4; bases outside the gene matches: 7. CDR3 length: 15 residues. In DNA form, the CDR3 reads TGTGCCAGCAGCTTAAATGCGGGACAGAGCTATGGCTACACCTTC. This encodes CASSLNAGQSYGYTF.

This sequence joins TRBV10-3 and TRBJ2-7; 7 positions match TRBD2. After removal of 4 bases from V and 6 bases from J, the junction contained 3 bases not matched to a gene. The CDR3 length is 12 residues. Germline V lookup: CDR1 ENHRY, CDR2 SYGVKD. CDR3 region: CAISGPGGEQYF. In DNA form, the CDR3 reads TGTGCCATCAGTGGCCCGGGGGGCGAGCAGTACTTC.

This clone was observed a handful of times. The chain couples TRBV7-2 to TRBJ2-5; 9 bases are a match to TRBD2. Trimming cost V 1 base and J 6 bases; bases outside gene matches: 6. The germline V gene encodes CDR1 SGHTA and CDR2 FQGNSA. The CDR3 runs to 15 residues. This CDR3 reads CASSLEAGGGKTQYF. Here the CDR3 DNA reads TGTGCCAGCAGCTTAGAAGCGGGGGGCGGGAAGACCCAGTACTTC.

The chain links TRBV15 to TRBJ1-5; D possibly corresponds to TRBD1 (6 bases). V was shortened by 1 base and J by 4 bases, with 14 bases between the two germline ends. Germline lookup yields CDR1 LNHNV and CDR2 YYDKDF (reference sequence). The CDR3 covers 16 residues. The CDR3 DNA sequence: TGTGCCACCAGCAGAGTTAAGGGGGTCCCTAATCAGCCCCAGCATTTT. Its translation: CATSRVKGVPNQPQHF.

This clone was counted once. The J gene is TRBJ1-1, the V gene TRBV5-1, with D possibly TRBD1 on 5 matching bases. The CDR3 contains 12 residues. Germline loops: CDR1 SGHRS, CDR2 YFSETQ. Trimming took 3 bases from V and 3 from J, leaving 6 bases between them. This CDR3 reads CASSWGDTEAFF. The DNA for the CDR3 is TGCGCCAGCAGCTGGGGGGACACTGAAGCTTTCTTT.